The 8 T cell receptor beta chains in this list originate from one sample, sequenced in a study of tissue T cells after allogeneic stem cell transplantation. This table comes from immunoSEQ multiplex PCR, and its TCRdb copy is limited to in-frame clones, with some not included. The sample contains about 3,300 clones, roughly 68% of which appear only once. The sequencing used tissue from the right colon, collected at autopsy. Receptor source: a male donor aged 60 or older with lung cancer.

This clone was seen a few times. The rearrangement joins TRBV7-2 to TRBJ2-3; 11 bases map to TRBD1. The V gene end was trimmed by 5 bases and the J gene end by 7 bases; junction bases not matched to a gene: 14. Germline CDR1 and CDR2: SGHTA and FQGNSA. CDR3 length: 17 residues. The CDR3 DNA sequence: TGTGCCAGCAGCCCAGACGGAGGGACAGGGGGACGACATACGCAGTATTTT. It codes for CASSPDGGTGGRHTQYF.

This clone is categorized as large. This chain links TRBV5-4 with TRBJ2-7; 9 nucleotides agree with TRBD2. J was trimmed by 4 bases and V by 3 bases; bases with no gene match: 5. The CDR3 totals 14 residues. Germline V gene lookup returns CDR1 SGHNT and CDR2 YYREEE (reference sequence). The CDR3 protein is CASSWGREGYEQYF. The CDR3 bases are TGTGCCAGCAGCTGGGGGCGGGAGGGTTACGAGCAGTACTTC.

The chain recombines TRBV30 with TRBJ2-1; D call uncertain. This CDR3 is built from 14 residues. Germline V lookup: CDR1 GTSNPN, CDR2 SVGIG (reference sequence). Trimming removed 3 bases at V and 12 bases at J, with 21 bases between. In DNA, the CDR3 is TGTGCCTGGAGGTATGGAAGTCCGGGTTCGGGGCAGTTCTTC. Translation: CAWRYGSPGSGQFF.

The DNA of the CDR3 is TGTGCCTGGAGTGTTGTGGCAGATACGCAGTATTTT. Translating it yields CAWSVVADTQYF. This chain connects TRBV30 to TRBJ2-3; no definite D call. The CDR3 has 12 residues. Germline V gene data show CDR1 as GTSNPN and CDR2 as SVGIG (reference sequence). V lost 0 bases, J lost 4 bases, and 5 bases lay in between.

This clone was recorded once. The chain's CDR3 is CASSFSFLKGQGFTKNIQYF. CDR3 nucleotide sequence: TGTGCCAGCAGTTTTTCATTCCTTAAAGGACAGGGGTTTACCAAAAACATTCAGTACTTC. The chain links TRBV28 to TRBJ2-4, with 9 bases aligning to TRBD1. The CDR3 has 20 residues. Trimming at V came to 3 bases and at J to 2 bases, leaving 17 bases not matched to a gene. Germline V gene lookup returns CDR1 MDHEN and CDR2 SYDVKM.

This clone was observed once. The chain employs TRBV28 and TRBJ1-4, with D uncertain. Trimming took off 7 bases at V and 3 bases at J, with 15 bases between the two ends. CDR3 length equals 15 residues. CDR1 is MDHEN, CDR2 SYDVKM, per germline. DNA for the CDR3: TGTGCCAGCACCCTAACCAGGAGGGCTAATGAAAAACTGTTTTTT. Its protein is CASTLTRRANEKLFF.

This clone has only a few counts. The chain recombines TRBV6-6 with TRBJ1-2, with a tentative D call TRBD1 (5 bases). The CDR3 has 15 amino acids. Germline-derived CDR1 and CDR2 are MNHNY and SVGAGI (reference sequence). The V gene lost 0 bases and the J gene lost 4 bases, with 12 bases spanning the gap. The CDR3 nucleotides are TGTGCCAGCAGTTACTCCCCACAGGCCGGCTATGGCTACACCTTC. It encodes CASSYSPQAGYGYTF.

Comments on this clone: Relative to the germline gene, one junction end is altered; a read error may explain this. The chain uses TRBV9 and TRBJ2-5; TRBD2 agrees at 8 bases. The V gene's germline CDR1 is SGDLS and CDR2 YYNGEE. CDR3 size: 15 residues. Here the CDR3 DNA reads TGTGCCAACAGCGTAGGGCTAGCGGGCCGGGAGACCCAGTACTTC. This encodes CANSVGLAGRETQYF. Full variable domain (missing parts from reference TRBV9 and TRBJ2-5): DSGVTQTPKHLITATGQRVTLRCSPRSGDLSVYWYQQSLDQGLQFLIQYYNGEERAKGNILERFSAQQFPDLHSELNLSSLELGDSALYFCANSVGLAGRETQYFGPGTRLLVL.